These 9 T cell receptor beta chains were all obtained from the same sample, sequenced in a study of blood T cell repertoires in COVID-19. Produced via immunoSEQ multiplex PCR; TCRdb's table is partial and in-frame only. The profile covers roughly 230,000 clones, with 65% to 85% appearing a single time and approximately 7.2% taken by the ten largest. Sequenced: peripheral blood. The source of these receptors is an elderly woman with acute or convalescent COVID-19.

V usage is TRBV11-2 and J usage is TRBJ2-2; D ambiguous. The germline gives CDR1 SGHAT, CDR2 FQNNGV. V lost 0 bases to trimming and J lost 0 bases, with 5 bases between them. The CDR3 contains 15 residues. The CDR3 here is CASSLERTNTGELFF. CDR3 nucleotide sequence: TGTGCCAGCAGCTTAGAGCGGACGAACACCGGGGAGCTGTTTTTT.

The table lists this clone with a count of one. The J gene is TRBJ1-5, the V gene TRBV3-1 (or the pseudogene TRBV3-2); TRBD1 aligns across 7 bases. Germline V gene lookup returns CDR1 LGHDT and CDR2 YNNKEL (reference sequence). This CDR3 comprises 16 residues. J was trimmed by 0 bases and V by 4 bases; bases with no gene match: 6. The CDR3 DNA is TGTGCCAGCAGCCGCGGGACAGCTTATAGCAATCAGCCCCAGCATTTT. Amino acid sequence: CASSRGTAYSNQPQHF.

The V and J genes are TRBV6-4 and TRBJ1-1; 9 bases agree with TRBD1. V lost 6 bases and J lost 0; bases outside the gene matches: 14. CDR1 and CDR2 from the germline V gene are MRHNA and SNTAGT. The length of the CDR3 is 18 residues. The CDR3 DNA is TGTGCCAGCAGACCGCTGGGTTTGACAGGGGGTATGAACACTGAAGCTTTCTTT. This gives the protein CASRPLGLTGGMNTEAFF.

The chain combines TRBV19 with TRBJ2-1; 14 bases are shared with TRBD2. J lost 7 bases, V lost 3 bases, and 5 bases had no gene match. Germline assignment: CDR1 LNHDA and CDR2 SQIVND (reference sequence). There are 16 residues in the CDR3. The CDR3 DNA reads TGTGCCAGTAGTATTGGACTAGCGGGAGGACTGAATGAGCAGTTCTTC. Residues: CASSIGLAGGLNEQFF.

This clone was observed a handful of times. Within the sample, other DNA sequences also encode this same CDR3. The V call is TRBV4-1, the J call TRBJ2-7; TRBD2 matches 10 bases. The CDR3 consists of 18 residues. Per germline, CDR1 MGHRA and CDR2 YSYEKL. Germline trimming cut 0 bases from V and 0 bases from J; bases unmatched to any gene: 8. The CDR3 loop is CASSQETSGRLVSYEQYF. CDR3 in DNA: TGCGCCAGCAGCCAAGAGACTAGCGGGCGGCTGGTCTCCTACGAGCAGTACTTC.

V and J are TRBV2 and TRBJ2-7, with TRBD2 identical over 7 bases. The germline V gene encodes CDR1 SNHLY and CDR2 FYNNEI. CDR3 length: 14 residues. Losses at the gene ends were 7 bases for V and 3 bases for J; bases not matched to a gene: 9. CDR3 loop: CASTAERDLYEQYF. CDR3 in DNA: TGTGCCAGCACGGCGGAGCGGGACCTCTACGAGCAGTACTTC.

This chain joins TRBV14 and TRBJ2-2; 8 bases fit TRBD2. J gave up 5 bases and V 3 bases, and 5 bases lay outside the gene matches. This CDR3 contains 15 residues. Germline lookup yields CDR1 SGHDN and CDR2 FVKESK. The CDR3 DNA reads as TGTGCCAGCAGCCAGAGCGGGAGAAATACCGGGGAGCTGTTTTTT. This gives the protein CASSQSGRNTGELFF. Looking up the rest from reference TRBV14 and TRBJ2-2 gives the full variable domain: EAGVTQFPSHSVIEKGQTVTLRCDPISGHDNLYWYRRVMGKEIKFLLHFVKESKQDESGMPNNRFLAERTGGTYSTLKVQPAELEDSGVYFCASSQSGRNTGELFFGEGSRLTVL.

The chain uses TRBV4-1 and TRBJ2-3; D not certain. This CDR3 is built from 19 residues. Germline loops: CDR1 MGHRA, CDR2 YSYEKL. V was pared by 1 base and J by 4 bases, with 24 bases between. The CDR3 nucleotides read TGCGCCAGCAGCCAAGCATCCCCTAGACTGATCCCTGGCTCAGATACGCAGTATTTT. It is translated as CASSQASPRLIPGSDTQYF.

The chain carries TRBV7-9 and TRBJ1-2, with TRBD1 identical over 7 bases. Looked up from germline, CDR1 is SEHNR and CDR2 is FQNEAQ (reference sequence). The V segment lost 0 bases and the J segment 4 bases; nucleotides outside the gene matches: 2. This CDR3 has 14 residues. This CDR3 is CASSLAGGGYGYTF. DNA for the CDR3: TGTGCCAGCAGCTTAGCAGGGGGCGGCTATGGCTACACCTTC.